One and the same sample provided the 20 T cell receptor beta chains below, sequenced in a study of shared clonotypes between healthy human individuals. Some clones are missing from TCRdb's copy, which holds only in-frame ones; the method was immunoSEQ multiplex PCR. The data contain under 750,000 clones, 72% of them singletons. The sequenced sample was memory CD4+ T cells sorted from blood. The subset is: CD45RA-negative fraction. All receptors derive from a woman aged 25 to 39 in good health.

CDR3 in amino acids: CASSEGWEETQYF. For the CDR3, the DNA is TGTGCCAGCAGTGAGGGGTGGGAGGAGACCCAGTACTTC. The chain uses TRBV2 and TRBJ2-5; possible D gene TRBD2, 5 bases. Germline loops: CDR1 SNHLY, CDR2 FYNNEI. The CDR3 covers 13 residues. The V end was cut by 3 bases, the J end by 5 bases, with 10 bases between.

This clone was seen at least ten times. V and J are TRBV5-5 and TRBJ1-4, with TRBD1 matching over 10 bases. CDR1 and CDR2 from the germline V gene are SGHKS and YYEKEE (reference sequence). CDR3 length equals 17 residues. The ends lost 0 bases at V and 3 bases at J; junction bases unmatched: 5. The CDR3 sequence: CASSLATGGFSNEKLFF. The CDR3 DNA follows: TGTGCCAGCAGCTTGGCGACAGGGGGCTTCTCTAATGAAAAACTGTTTTTT.

The V gene is TRBV10-1, the J gene TRBJ2-7, with D possibly matching TRBD2 (5 bases). The germline gives CDR1 WNHNN, CDR2 SYGVQD (reference sequence). Between the trimmed V and J ends, which lost 2 bases and 7 bases, there was a span of 21 bases. This CDR3 is 16 amino acids long. This chain's CDR3 is CASSEDPLARLGEQYF. The CDR3 DNA sequence: TGCGCCAGCAGTGAGGATCCCCTAGCCAGATTGGGAGAGCAGTACTTC.

This clone was seen a few times. Other DNA sequences in this sample translate to the same CDR3. The gene calls are TRBV28 and TRBJ1-2; D unresolved. Germline CDR1 MDHEN, CDR2 SYDVKM. V dropped 2 bases and J dropped 4 bases, with 5 bases sitting between them. This CDR3 contains 12 residues. CDR3 in DNA: TGTGCCAGCAGTTTAGGGTCCTATGGCTACACCTTC. Its translation is CASSLGSYGYTF.

The V and J genes are TRBV4-1 and TRBJ1-4; possible D gene TRBD1, 5 bases. Germline assignment: CDR1 MGHRA and CDR2 YSYEKL. Trimming pared 8 bases from V and 2 bases from J, leaving 15 bases between. The CDR3 totals 15 residues. The CDR3 spells CASGDLGATNEKLFF. In nucleotides, the CDR3 is TGCGCCAGCGGGGACCTAGGAGCCACTAATGAAAAACTGTTTTTT.

This clone has just a few counts. The V and J genes are TRBV29-1 and TRBJ1-2, with D possibly TRBD1 on 6 matching bases. The CDR3 contains 12 residues. CDR1 and CDR2 (germline): SQVTM, ANQGSEA. Between the trimmed V and J ends, which lost 2 bases and 8 bases, there was a span of 12 bases. The CDR3 region is CSVETGLYGYTF. DNA of the CDR3: TGCAGCGTTGAAACAGGGTTGTACGGCTACACCTTC.

V usage is TRBV28 and J usage is TRBJ1-6; D not certain. CDR3 size: 15 residues. V was pared by 8 bases and J by 0 bases, with 11 bases between. CDR1 is MDHEN, CDR2 SYDVKM, per germline. The CDR3 loop reads CASRLGSSYNSPLHF. The CDR3 nucleotides are TGTGCCAGCCGCCTAGGGAGCTCCTATAATTCACCCCTCCACTTT.

The chain carries TRBV5-1 and TRBJ2-1; D gene uncertain. There are 13 residues in the CDR3. Germline-derived CDR1 and CDR2 are SGHRS and YFSETQ. V lost 6 bases to trimming and J lost 0 bases, with 7 bases between them. This CDR3 reads CASTAGSYNEQFF. As DNA, the CDR3 is TGCGCCAGCACCGCCGGCTCCTACAATGAGCAGTTCTTC.

This clone was counted between two and nine times. The J gene is TRBJ1-3, the V gene TRBV28; D gene unclear. This CDR3 region has 12 residues. V lost 4 bases, J lost 9 bases, and 10 bases lay in between. From germline, CDR1 is MDHEN and CDR2 SYDVKM. CDR3 protein: CASSYLVGTIYF. The DNA for the CDR3 is TGTGCCAGCAGTTACTTGGTTGGCACCATATATTTT.

The CDR3 DNA sequence: TGTGCCAGCAGCTGGGGACTAGCGGGAGGCGGCGGGAGGACAGATACGCAGTATTTT. It encodes CASSWGLAGGGGRTDTQYF. The chain is built from TRBV7-2 and TRBJ2-3; 15 nucleotides align to TRBD2. From germline, CDR1 is SGHTA and CDR2 FQGNSA. The V segment lost 4 bases and the J segment 3 bases; nucleotides outside the gene matches: 11. CDR3 length: 19 amino acids.

The V and J genes are TRBV23-1 and TRBJ2-2; 10 bases fit TRBD2. TRBV23-1 is an ORF, with its function uncertain. The length of the CDR3 is 13 residues. With V trimmed by 11 bases and J by 5 bases, 5 bases remained unmatched. The CDR3 protein is CAPPTSGTGELFF. The DNA of the CDR3 is TGCGCCCCCCCGACTAGCGGGACCGGGGAGCTGTTTTTT.

The V gene is TRBV2, the J gene TRBJ1-3; no definite D call. CDR3 size: 19 residues. The germline gives CDR1 SNHLY, CDR2 FYNNEI. The germline V and J ends were trimmed by 3 bases and 0 bases, with 21 bases remaining between them. CDR3 protein: CASSDRLPGSLYSGNTIYF. For the CDR3, the DNA is TGTGCCAGCAGTGATCGTCTCCCAGGATCCCTCTACTCTGGAAACACCATATATTTT.

This rearrangement joins TRBV2 to TRBJ1-2; possible D gene TRBD1, 5 bases. V lost 6 bases and J lost 7, with 15 bases in between. Germline CDR1 SNHLY, CDR2 FYNNEI. This CDR3 contains 13 residues. The CDR3 region has the DNA TGTGCCAGCAGAGCAGGGATGACGAGTGGCTACACCTTC. Encoded protein: CASRAGMTSGYTF. The variable domain in full, with the rest retrieved from reference TRBV2 and TRBJ1-2, is EPEVTQTPSHQVTQMGQEVILRCVPISNHLYFYWYRQILGQKVEFLVSFYNNEISEKSEIFDDQFSVERPDGSNFTLKIRSTKLEDSAMYFCASRAGMTSGYTFGSGTRLTVV.

The rearrangement links TRBV5-1 to TRBJ2-7; perhaps D is TRBD1 or TRBD2 (7 bases each). The germline gives CDR1 SGHRS, CDR2 YFSETQ. The CDR3 covers 13 residues. Trimming pared 7 bases from V and 6 bases from J, leaving 17 bases between. The chain's CDR3 is CASQAGGALEQYF. CDR3 DNA sequence: TGCGCCAGCCAGGCAGGGGGGGCCCTCGAGCAGTACTTC.

This clone occurred a few times. The chain employs TRBV5-5 and TRBJ2-3; D is unresolved. The CDR3 consists of 12 residues. Germline CDR1 and CDR2: SGHKS and YYEKEE (reference sequence). Trimming removed 1 base from V and 8 bases from J, with 8 bases in between. The DNA for the CDR3 is TGTGCCAGCAGCTTGAGGACCAGTACGCAGTATTTT. This translates into CASSLRTSTQYF.

This chain uses TRBV28 with TRBJ2-7; TRBD1 agrees at 12 bases. This CDR3 spans 16 amino acids. Germline assignment: CDR1 MDHEN and CDR2 SYDVKM. The ends lost 4 bases at V and 7 bases at J; junction bases unmatched: 11. CDR3 in amino acids: CASSSPGTGGWGEQYF. The CDR3 nucleotides are TGTGCCAGCAGTTCACCTGGGACAGGGGGCTGGGGTGAGCAGTACTTC.

V usage is TRBV5-1 and J usage is TRBJ2-1; 7 bases map to TRBD1. There are 14 residues in the CDR3. Unmatched junction bases numbered 9, after V lost 4 bases and J lost 8 bases. Germline V gene data show CDR1 as SGHRS and CDR2 as YFSETQ. CDR3 residues: CASSRGQRLDEQFF. Here the CDR3 DNA reads TGCGCCAGCAGCAGGGGACAGAGGTTGGATGAGCAGTTCTTC. Full variable domain (remainder filled in from reference TRBV5-1 and TRBJ2-1): KAGVTQTPRYLIKTRGQQVTLSCSPISGHRSVSWYQQTPGQGLQFLFEYFSETQRNKGNFPGRFSGRQFSNSRSEMNVSTLELGDSALYLCASSRGQRLDEQFFGPGTRLTVL.

V is TRBV9 and J is TRBJ2-1, with a possible D match to TRBD2 (6 bases). The germline V gene has CDR1 SGDLS and CDR2 YYNGEE. This CDR3 has 14 residues. V shed 0 bases and J shed 9 bases, with 13 bases lying between them. DNA of the CDR3: TGTGCCAGCAGCGTAGGACTGGAGGGTGGTGAGCAGTTCTTC. Its protein product is CASSVGLEGGEQFF.

This CDR3 reads CASSRGLEGLDEQFF. For the CDR3, the DNA is TGTGCCAGTAGTAGGGGACTAGAAGGTTTGGATGAGCAGTTCTTC. The chain has TRBV19 and TRBJ2-1; 8 nucleotides align to TRBD2. The CDR3 is 15 residues long. Germline CDR1 LNHDA, CDR2 SQIVND (reference sequence). V was pared by 4 bases and J by 8 bases, with 10 bases of the junction left unmatched.

In this sample, this clone turned up a few times. The chain joins TRBV28 to TRBJ2-5, with D perhaps being TRBD1 or TRBD2 (5 bases each). The germline V gene has CDR1 MDHEN and CDR2 SYDVKM. V lost 7 bases and J lost 0, with 27 bases in between. The CDR3 spans 19 residues. The CDR3 bases are TGTGCCAGCATCTCGTGGAGGAGATGGGGCCGGGGTTACCAAGAGACCCAGTACTTC. This sequence encodes CASISWRRWGRGYQETQYF.